This T cell receptor (beta chain) was recovered during a study of blood T cell repertoires in COVID-19. Study-wide background: Collection of acute and convalescent COVID-19 samples took place in the United States, Italy and Spain. In each case, the material was cDNA or gDNA derived from T cells, B-cell-depleted T cells, or PBMCs.

Under the authors' procedure: Nucleated cell counts were estimated from reference gene primer amplification. Profiling relied on immunoSEQ multiplex PCR, and the TCRdb table lists in-frame clones only, not all of them. The V and J calls and the clone size are those of that table, but D and trimming were determined from the DNA. In the table there are more than 200,000 clones, roughly 85% of which are singletons. The clonotype was recovered from a woman aged 40 to 55 with active or convalescent COVID-19. Sequencing was performed on peripheral blood.

In nucleotides, the CDR3 is TGTGCCAGCAGCCTGACAGGTTCGCAGTATTTT. It is translated as CASSLTGSQYF. This sequence joins TRBV6-6 and TRBJ2-3, with a tentative D call TRBD1 (6 bases). Germline V gene data show CDR1 as MNHNY and CDR2 as SVGAGI (reference sequence). This CDR3 has 11 residues. Trimming pared 6 bases from V and 10 bases from J, leaving 11 bases between.